This TCR beta chain was observed in a study of cytomegalovirus exposure and HLA in healthy donors. From germline, CDR1 is SGHDT and CDR2 YYEEEE. Trimming left V 1 base short and J 0 bases short, with 11 bases between. This CDR3 is built from 16 residues. The PCR was carried out with 60 Vbeta primers and 13 Jbeta primers. Generated by immunoSEQ multiplex PCR, the TCRdb table keeps only in-frame clones and is missing some. The sample contains fewer than 110,000 clones, more than 75% of which appear only once. The TCR originated in a woman younger than 30 in good health and CMV-seropositive. The J gene is TRBJ1-3, the V gene TRBV5-6, with D possibly matching TRBD1 (5 bases). The sample was PBMCs. The CDR3 DNA is TGTGCCAGCAGCTTGAGGAGGGGCCACTCTGGAAACACCATATATTTT. It encodes CASSLRRGHSGNTIYF.